Each of the 21 T cell receptor beta chains below was sequenced from the same sample in a study of blood T cell repertoires in COVID-19. Clones were read by immunoSEQ multiplex PCR, and TCRdb kept only the in-frame ones, dropping some. The repertoire holds roughly 56,000 clones, with roughly 80% as singletons. The sample taken for sequencing was peripheral blood. The source of these receptors is a man between 65 and 79 years old with acute or convalescent COVID-19.

This rearrangement joins TRBV10-3 to TRBJ1-3; weak D call: TRBD1 (5 bases). There are 16 residues in the CDR3. Germline assignment: CDR1 ENHRY and CDR2 SYGVKD. Between the trimmed V and J ends, which lost 0 bases and 1 base, there was a span of 10 bases. The CDR3 DNA reads as TGTGCCATCAGTGAGTCGCGGGACTTTTCTGGAAACACCATATATTTT. Protein product: CAISESRDFSGNTIYF.

This clone was observed a few times. This chain connects TRBV5-1 to TRBJ1-5; a possible D gene is TRBD1 (6 bases). The CDR3 runs to 13 residues. Germline V gene data show CDR1 as SGHRS and CDR2 as YFSETQ. V lost 4 bases, J lost 7 bases, and 12 bases lay in between. Written as DNA, the CDR3 is TGCGCCAGCAGCCTACAGGGCCAGCAGCCCCAGCATTTT. It encodes CASSLQGQQPQHF.

The count of this clone is one. V usage is TRBV25-1 and J usage is TRBJ1-6; TRBD1 matches 9 bases. The CDR3 sequence is 16 residues long. Germline CDR1 reads MGHDK; CDR2 reads SYGVNS. The V and J ends lost 5 bases and 9 bases, in that order; junction bases with no gene match: 11. The CDR3 region is CASSSPGQGKGSPLHF. The CDR3 nucleotides are TGTGCCAGCAGTAGCCCCGGACAGGGGAAGGGTTCACCCCTCCACTTT.

This clone has only one observation. The chain uses TRBV28 and TRBJ1-2; tentative D call: TRBD1 (6 bases). From germline, CDR1 is MDHEN and CDR2 SYDVKM. The V end was cut by 5 bases, the J end by 1 base, with 17 bases between. The CDR3 consists of 16 residues. DNA for the CDR3: TGTGCCAGCAGTCCAGCGGGGGCAGGATTTAACTATGGCTACACCTTC. It specifies CASSPAGAGFNYGYTF.

This clone was recorded only once. The chain is built from TRBV28 and TRBJ2-2, with D uncertain. The CDR3 loop spans 16 amino acids. Between the trimmed V and J ends, which lost 3 bases and 5 bases, there was a span of 16 bases. Germline lookup yields CDR1 MDHEN and CDR2 SYDVKM. In DNA form, the CDR3 reads TGTGCCAGCAGTTTCCCGAGAAGGCAGCGAACCGGGGAGCTGTTTTTT. Translating gives CASSFPRRQRTGELFF. The full variable domain, its missing parts supplied by reference TRBV28 and TRBJ2-2, is DVKVTQSSRYLVKRTGEKVFLECVQDMDHENMFWYRQDPGLGLRLIYFSYDVKMKEKGDIPEGYSVSREKKERFSLILESASTNQTSMYLCASSFPRRQRTGELFFGEGSRLTVL.

The chain recombines TRBV2 with TRBJ2-2, with 7 bases that match TRBD2. The CDR3 covers 13 residues. J gave up 6 bases and V 7 bases, and 5 bases lay outside the gene matches. Germline V gene data show CDR1 as SNHLY and CDR2 as FYNNEI. The CDR3 reads CASKRGEAGELFF. The DNA of the CDR3 is TGTGCCAGCAAACGGGGGGAGGCCGGGGAGCTGTTTTTT.

This clone was detected only a few times. V is TRBV6-1 and J is TRBJ2-7; 8 positions agree with TRBD1. The junction had 13 bases not matched to a gene; V was cut back by 0 bases and J by 3 bases. Germline-derived CDR1 and CDR2 are MNHNS and SASEGT. The CDR3 extends over 18 amino acids. In DNA, the CDR3 is TGTGCCAGCAGTGAAGCGGGCAGGGGGCATTCTGGGGGCTACGAGCAGTACTTC. This codes for CASSEAGRGHSGGYEQYF.

V gene TRBV6-5 combines with J gene TRBJ2-1; TRBD2 agrees at 12 bases. Germline V gene sequence: CDR1 MNHEY, CDR2 SVGAGI. There are 15 residues in the CDR3. With 6 bases clipped from V and 4 bases from J, the junction kept 4 bases outside the gene matches. CDR3 region: CASSLLAGGYNEQFF. The CDR3 DNA sequence: TGTGCCAGCAGCTTACTAGCGGGGGGATACAATGAGCAGTTCTTC.

This clone came up a few times. This sequence joins TRBV6-5 and TRBJ1-2; D is ambiguous. The V end was cut by 8 bases, the J end by 7 bases, with 14 bases between. This CDR3 comprises 12 residues. CDR1 and CDR2 from the germline V gene are MNHEY and SVGAGI. The CDR3, as DNA: TGTGCCAGCGGAAACCGGGGAAGTGGCTACACCTTC. Its protein product is CASGNRGSGYTF.

This clone was counted between two and nine times. The V gene is TRBV11-2, the J gene TRBJ2-2, with TRBD2 matching over 7 bases. V was pared by 5 bases and J by 4 bases, with 10 bases of the junction left unmatched. Germline CDR1 reads SGHAT; CDR2 reads FQNNGV. This CDR3 comprises 16 residues. The CDR3 DNA reads as TGTGCCAGCAGCCCATGGGGGGGGAGTTTCACCGGGGAGCTGTTTTTT. Protein product: CASSPWGGSFTGELFF.

The chain links TRBV6-5 to TRBJ1-1; 8 nucleotides agree with TRBD1. The CDR3 loop spans 14 amino acids. From germline, CDR1 is MNHEY and CDR2 SVGAGI. The ends lost 6 bases at V and 1 base at J; junction bases unmatched: 4. CDR3 bases: TGTGCCAGCAGGCCGGACAGGGAGAACACTGAAGCTTTCTTT. Translation gives CASRPDRENTEAFF.

The chain employs TRBV5-1 and TRBJ2-5, with D perhaps TRBD2 (7 bases). Per germline, CDR1 SGHRS and CDR2 YFSETQ. V lost 3 bases, J lost 5 bases, and 14 bases lay in between. This CDR3 spans 14 amino acids. CDR3 protein: CASSSGGAQETQYF. Written as DNA, the CDR3 is TGCGCCAGCAGCTCTGGGGGGGCGCAGGAGACCCAGTACTTC.

The rearrangement links TRBV2 to TRBJ1-3; TRBD1 might be the D (6 bases). The germline CDR1 and CDR2 sequences are SNHLY and FYNNEI. The CDR3 extends over 12 amino acids. V shed 8 bases and J shed 1 base, with 6 bases lying between them. CDR3 loop: CASDRSGNTIYF. CDR3 DNA: TGTGCCAGCGACAGGTCTGGAAACACCATATATTTT.

The chain employs TRBV5-6 and TRBJ2-4, with TRBD2 matching over 10 bases. Germline assignment: CDR1 SGHDT and CDR2 YYEEEE. Germline trimming cut 1 base from V and 3 bases from J; bases unmatched to any gene: 1. The CDR3 extends over 15 amino acids. CDR3 sequence (DNA): TGTGCCAGCAGCTTGACTAGCGGGGACAAAAACATTCAGTACTTC. It specifies CASSLTSGDKNIQYF.

The gene calls are TRBV28 and TRBJ1-6, with 10 bases matching TRBD1. The germline V gene encodes CDR1 MDHEN and CDR2 SYDVKM. This CDR3 region has 16 residues. Trimming cost V 6 bases and J 9 bases; bases outside gene matches: 11. The CDR3 region is CASRPPTGGASSPLHF. The CDR3, as DNA: TGTGCCAGCAGGCCCCCGACAGGGGGCGCCTCTTCACCCCTCCACTTT. Complete variable domain (other parts from reference TRBV28 and TRBJ1-6): DVKVTQSSRYLVKRTGEKVFLECVQDMDHENMFWYRQDPGLGLRLIYFSYDVKMKEKGDIPEGYSVSREKKERFSLILESASTNQTSMYLCASRPPTGGASSPLHFGNGTRLTVT.

V usage is TRBV5-1 and J usage is TRBJ2-3; 7 bases fit TRBD2. Per germline, CDR1 SGHRS and CDR2 YFSETQ. This CDR3 is 14 amino acids long. V shed 3 bases and J 6 bases; nucleotides not matched to a gene: 7. The CDR3 sequence: CASSSGLPDDTQYF. Written as DNA, the CDR3 is TGCGCCAGCAGCTCGGGACTACCGGACGATACGCAGTATTTT.

This clone appeared a single time. This chain joins TRBV27 and TRBJ2-1; no clear D. Germline loops: CDR1 MNHEY, CDR2 SMNVEV (reference sequence). This CDR3 has 15 amino acids. V was pared by 2 bases and J by 3 bases, with 11 bases between. Here the CDR3 DNA reads TGTGCCAGCAGTTTAGGCCTCGGCGGCTACAATGAGCAGTTCTTC. It yields the protein CASSLGLGGYNEQFF.

The chain uses TRBV11-2 and TRBJ2-1; 7 bases align to TRBD2. Germline V gene lookup returns CDR1 SGHAT and CDR2 FQNNGV. V gave up 4 bases and J gave up 0 bases; unmatched junction bases: 6. The length of the CDR3 is 16 residues. The DNA of the CDR3 is TGTGCCAGCAGCTATCTTTTAGCGGGCTCCTACAATGAGCAGTTCTTC. This gives the protein CASSYLLAGSYNEQFF.

The chain is built from TRBV2 and TRBJ2-7; 7 positions match TRBD1. J lost 0 bases, V lost 6 bases, and 8 bases had no gene match. CDR3 length equals 15 residues. The V gene's germline CDR1 is SNHLY and CDR2 FYNNEI. The CDR3 loop is CASRDWTGSSYEQYF. For the CDR3, the DNA is TGTGCCAGCAGAGACTGGACAGGTTCCTCCTACGAGCAGTACTTC.

This chain's CDR3 is CASSFEGSSYEQYF. The CDR3 nucleotides are TGCGCCAGCAGCTTTGAGGGAAGCTCCTACGAGCAGTACTTC. V and J are TRBV5-1 and TRBJ2-7, with D maybe TRBD2 (5 bases). Deletions cut 2 bases from V and 0 bases from J, with 9 bases between. This CDR3 has 14 residues. CDR1 SGHRS and CDR2 YFSETQ come from the germline V gene.

The genes are TRBV9 and TRBJ2-3; 11 bases fit TRBD2. Trimming at V came to 3 bases and at J to 2 bases, leaving 5 bases not matched to a gene. The CDR3 runs to 16 residues. Looked up from germline, CDR1 is SGDLS and CDR2 is YYNGEE. CDR3 bases: TGTGCCAGCAGCGCGGGGACTAGCGGATACACAGATACGCAGTATTTT. Its protein product is CASSAGTSGYTDTQYF.